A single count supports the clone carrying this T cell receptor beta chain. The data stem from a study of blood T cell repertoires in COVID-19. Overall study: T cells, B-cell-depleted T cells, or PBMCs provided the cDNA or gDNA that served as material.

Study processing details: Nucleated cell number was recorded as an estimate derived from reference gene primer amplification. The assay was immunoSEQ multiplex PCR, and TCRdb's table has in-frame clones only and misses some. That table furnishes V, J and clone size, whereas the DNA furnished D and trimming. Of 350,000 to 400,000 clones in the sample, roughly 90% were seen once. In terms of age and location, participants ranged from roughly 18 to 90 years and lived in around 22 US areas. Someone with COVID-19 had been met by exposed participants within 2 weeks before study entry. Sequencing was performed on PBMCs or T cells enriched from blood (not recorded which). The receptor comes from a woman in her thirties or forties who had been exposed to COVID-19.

CDR3 protein: CASSLSGGDHSPLHF. CDR3 DNA: TGTGCCAGCAGTTTATCGGGAGGGGACCATTCACCCCTCCACTTT. The rearrangement uses TRBV27 and TRBJ1-6, with TRBD1 as a possible D gene (5 bases). Germline assignment: CDR1 MNHEY and CDR2 SMNVEV (reference sequence). V lost 0 bases, J lost 8 bases, and 11 bases lay in between. The CDR3 sequence is 15 residues long.